The entry that follows covers one T cell receptor (beta chain) sequence. Its specificity is not known. The sample is drawn from a study of CD4 T cells in relation to SARS-CoV-2 and coronaviruses. Study details: The HLA restriction of the shared crossreactive spike epitopes was mapped.

The germline CDR1 and CDR2 sequences are SGHTA and FQGNSA. The CDR3 runs to 13 residues. V lost 2 bases and J lost 4, with 8 bases in between. Regarding the study as a whole: Crossreactivity was assessed only for spike protein, not other viral proteins.

Method: immunoSEQ multiplex PCR; TCRdb's copy keeps in-frame clones and lacks some. The repertoire holds 65,000 or so clones, with 80% to 90% as singletons. CD4+ T cells from unexposed donors were obtained before the COVID-19 pandemic (2011-2018). CD4 enrichment then naive enrichment separated naive from memory CD4+ cells. The chain recombines TRBV7-2 with TRBJ1-2; weak D call: TRBD1 (5 bases). The clonotype was recovered from a human donor in good health. Sequenced: memory CD4+ T cells from PBMCs. CDR3 DNA: TGTGCCAGCAGCTTACAGGGATCCTATGGCTACACCTTC. This gives the protein CASSLQGSYGYTF.